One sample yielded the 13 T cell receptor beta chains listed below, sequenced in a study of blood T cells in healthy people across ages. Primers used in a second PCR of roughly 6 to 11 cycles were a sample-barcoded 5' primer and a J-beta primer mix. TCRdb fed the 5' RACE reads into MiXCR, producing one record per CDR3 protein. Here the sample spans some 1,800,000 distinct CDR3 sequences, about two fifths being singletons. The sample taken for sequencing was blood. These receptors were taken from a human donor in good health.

The CDR3, as DNA: TGTGCCACCAGCGGGGCAGGACAGGACCAAGAGACCCAGTACTTC. The encoded protein is CATSGAGQDQETQYF. This chain connects TRBV24-1 to TRBJ2-5; 7 nucleotides align to TRBD1. V gave up 7 bases and J gave up 0 bases; unmatched junction bases: 7. Per the germline V gene, CDR1 is KGHDR and CDR2 is SFDVKD. The CDR3 covers 15 residues.

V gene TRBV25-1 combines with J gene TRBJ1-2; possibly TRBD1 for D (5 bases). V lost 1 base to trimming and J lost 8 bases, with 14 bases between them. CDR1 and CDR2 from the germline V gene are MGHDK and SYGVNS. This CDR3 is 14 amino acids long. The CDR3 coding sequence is TGTGCCAGCAGTGAATTGGACAAAGTACAAGGCTACACCTTC. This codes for CASSELDKVQGYTF.

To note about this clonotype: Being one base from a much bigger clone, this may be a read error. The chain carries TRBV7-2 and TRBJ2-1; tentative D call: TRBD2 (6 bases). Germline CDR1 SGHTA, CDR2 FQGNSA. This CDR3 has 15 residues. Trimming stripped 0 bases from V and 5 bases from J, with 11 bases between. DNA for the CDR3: TGTGCCAGCAGCTTAGCGGGGGGTAACCACAATGAGCAGTTCTTC. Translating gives CASSLAGGNHNEQFF. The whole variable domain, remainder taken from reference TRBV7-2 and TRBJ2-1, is GAGVSQSPSNKVTEKGKDVELRCDPISGHTALYWYRQSLGQGLEFLIYFQGNSAPDKSGLPSDRFSAERTGGSVSTLTIQRTQQEDSAVYLCASSLAGGNHNEQFFGPGTRLTVL.

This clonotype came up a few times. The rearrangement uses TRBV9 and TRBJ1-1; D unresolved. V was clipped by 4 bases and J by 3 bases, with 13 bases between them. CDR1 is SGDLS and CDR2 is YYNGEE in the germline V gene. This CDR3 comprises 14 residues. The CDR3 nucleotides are TGTGCCAGCAGCTCCAACCCCCTGGACACTGAAGCTTTCTTT. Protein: CASSSNPLDTEAFF. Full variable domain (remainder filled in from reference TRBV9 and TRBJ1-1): DSGVTQTPKHLITATGQRVTLRCSPRSGDLSVYWYQQSLDQGLQFLIQYYNGEERAKGNILERFSAQQFPDLHSELNLSSLELGDSALYFCASSSNPLDTEAFFGQGTRLTVV.

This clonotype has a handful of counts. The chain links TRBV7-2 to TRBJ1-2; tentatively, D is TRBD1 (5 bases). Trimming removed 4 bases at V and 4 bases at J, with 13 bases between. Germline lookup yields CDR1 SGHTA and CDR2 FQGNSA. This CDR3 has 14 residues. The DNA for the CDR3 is TGTGCCAGCAGCTATGGGACGAGGGCCTATGGCTACACCTTC. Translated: CASSYGTRAYGYTF.

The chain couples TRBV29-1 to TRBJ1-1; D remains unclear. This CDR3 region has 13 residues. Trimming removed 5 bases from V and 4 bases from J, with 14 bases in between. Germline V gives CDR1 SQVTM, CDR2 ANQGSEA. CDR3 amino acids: CSVQGLTGTEAFF. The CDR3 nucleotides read TGCAGCGTTCAAGGTCTCACGGGCACTGAAGCTTTCTTT.

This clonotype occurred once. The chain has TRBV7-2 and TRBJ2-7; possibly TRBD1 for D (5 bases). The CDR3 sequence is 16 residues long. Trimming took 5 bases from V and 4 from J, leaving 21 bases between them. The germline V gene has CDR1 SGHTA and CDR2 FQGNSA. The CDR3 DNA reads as TGTGCCAGCAGCCCCTCTCCCAGGGCAGCGCCATACGAGCAGTACTTC. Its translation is CASSPSPRAAPYEQYF.

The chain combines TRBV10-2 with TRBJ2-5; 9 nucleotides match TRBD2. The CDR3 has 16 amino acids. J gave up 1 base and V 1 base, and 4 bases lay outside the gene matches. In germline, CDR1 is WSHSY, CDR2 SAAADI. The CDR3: CASSEWSSGVQETQYF. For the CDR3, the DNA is TGCGCCAGCAGTGAGTGGTCTAGCGGGGTCCAAGAGACCCAGTACTTC.

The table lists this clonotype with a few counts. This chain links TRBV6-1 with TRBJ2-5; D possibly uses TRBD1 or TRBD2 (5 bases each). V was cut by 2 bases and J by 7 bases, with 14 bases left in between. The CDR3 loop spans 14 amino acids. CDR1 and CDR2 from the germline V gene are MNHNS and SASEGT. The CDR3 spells CASSELGPMGTQYF. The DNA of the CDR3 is TGTGCCAGCAGTGAACTGGGACCGATGGGGACCCAGTACTTC.

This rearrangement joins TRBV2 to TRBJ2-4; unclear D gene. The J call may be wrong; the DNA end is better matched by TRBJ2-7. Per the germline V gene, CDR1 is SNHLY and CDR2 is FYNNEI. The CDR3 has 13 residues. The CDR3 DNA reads TGTGCCAGCAGTGATGCCCTTGGCTACGAGCAGTACTTC. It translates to CASSDALGYEQYF.

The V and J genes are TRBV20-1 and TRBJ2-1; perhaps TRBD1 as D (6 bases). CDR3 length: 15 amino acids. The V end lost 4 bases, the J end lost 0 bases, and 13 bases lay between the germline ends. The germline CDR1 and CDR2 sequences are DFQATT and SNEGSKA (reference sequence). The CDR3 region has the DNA TGCAGTGCTAACAACAGGGCGAGCTCCTACAATGAGCAGTTCTTC. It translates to CSANNRASSYNEQFF.

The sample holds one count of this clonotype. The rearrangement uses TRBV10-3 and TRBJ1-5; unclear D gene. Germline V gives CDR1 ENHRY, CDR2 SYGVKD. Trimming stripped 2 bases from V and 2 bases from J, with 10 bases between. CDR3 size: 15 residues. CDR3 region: CAISEKGLGNQPQHF. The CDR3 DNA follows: TGTGCCATCAGTGAGAAAGGTCTTGGCAATCAGCCCCAGCATTTT.

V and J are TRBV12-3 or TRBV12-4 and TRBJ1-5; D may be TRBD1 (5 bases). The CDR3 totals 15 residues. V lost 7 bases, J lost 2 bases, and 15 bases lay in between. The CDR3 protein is CASTTYGAGNQPQHF. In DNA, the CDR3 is TGTGCCAGCACGACATACGGGGCTGGCAATCAGCCCCAGCATTTT.